These 22 T cell receptor beta chains were sequenced from one sample in a study of PD-1 blockade in classical Hodgkin lymphoma. The assay was immunoSEQ multiplex PCR, and TCRdb's table has in-frame clones only and misses some. The sample holds 90,000 to 100,000 clones; roughly 92% are singletons and the top ten take roughly 3%. All patients relapsed after autologous stem cell transplantation, and brentuximab vedotin exposure varied. This specimen consisted of peripheral blood mononuclear cells (PBMCs), obtained at baseline. Receptors originate from a human donor with classical Hodgkin lymphoma.

This chain links TRBV10-2 with TRBJ2-7; 13 bases line up with TRBD2. After removal of 7 bases from V and 4 bases from J, the junction contained 4 bases not matched to a gene. This CDR3 has 14 residues. CDR1 is WSHSY and CDR2 is SAAADI in the germline V gene. CDR3 residues: CASITSGRAYEQYF. The CDR3 bases are TGCGCCAGCATCACTAGCGGGAGGGCATACGAGCAGTACTTC.

This clone was recorded once. The chain joins TRBV5-8 to TRBJ2-1, with D possibly matching TRBD1 (6 bases). Germline V lookup: CDR1 SGHTS, CDR2 YDEGEE. CDR3 size: 16 residues. V was cut by 1 base and J by 6 bases, with 17 bases left in between. CDR3 coding DNA: TGTGCCAGCAGCTTGTTATTAGCTAGGGGGAGCAATGAGCAGTTCTTC. Translated: CASSLLLARGSNEQFF.

The DNA of the CDR3 is TGTGCCAGCAGCCTCCCAGGACACCTAGCCAAAAACATTCAGTACTTC. This encodes CASSLPGHLAKNIQYF. The chain has TRBV7-2 and TRBJ2-4, with D maybe TRBD1 (5 bases). V lost 5 bases to trimming and J lost 0 bases, with 14 bases between them. Germline loops: CDR1 SGHTA, CDR2 FQGNSA. This CDR3 is built from 16 residues.

V is TRBV6-1 and J is TRBJ2-4; 10 bases map to TRBD2. This CDR3 contains 14 residues. J was trimmed by 7 bases and V by 2 bases; bases with no gene match: 2. The germline gives CDR1 MNHNS, CDR2 SASEGT. The CDR3 DNA reads as TGTGCCAGCAGTGAAACTAGCGGGAACAACATTCAGTACTTC. It codes for CASSETSGNNIQYF.

This sequence joins TRBV9 and TRBJ2-7; D not certain. The CDR3 length is 11 residues. Trimming left V 5 bases short and J 7 bases short, with 10 bases between. Germline values: CDR1 SGDLS, CDR2 YYNGEE. CDR3 sequence: CASSFHEEQYF. CDR3 nucleotides: TGTGCCAGCAGTTTCCATGAAGAGCAGTACTTC. Supplemented by reference TRBV9 and TRBJ2-7, the full variable domain reads DSGVTQTPKHLITATGQRVTLRCSPRSGDLSVYWYQQSLDQGLQFLIQYYNGEERAKGNILERFSAQQFPDLHSELNLSSLELGDSALYFCASSFHEEQYFGPGTRLTVT.

The V gene is TRBV27, the J gene TRBJ2-1; D unclear. Per the germline V gene, CDR1 is MNHEY and CDR2 is SMNVEV (reference sequence). Trimming cost V 0 bases and J 3 bases, with 9 bases left between them. The CDR3 is 15 amino acids. The CDR3, as DNA: TGTGCCAGCAGTTTATCGGCTAGAGGCTACAATGAGCAGTTCTTC. It translates to CASSLSARGYNEQFF.

Here the CDR3 reads CASSFFTDTQYF. For the CDR3, the DNA is TGTGCCAGCAGCTTCTTTACAGATACGCAGTATTTT. This chain uses TRBV7-2 with TRBJ2-3, with unresolved D. This CDR3 has 12 residues. V lost 3 bases and J 3 bases, leaving 4 bases between the germline ends. CDR1 SGHTA and CDR2 FQGNSA come from the germline V gene. The variable domain in full, completed from reference TRBV7-2 and TRBJ2-3, reads GAGVSQSPSNKVTEKGKDVELRCDPISGHTALYWYRQSLGQGLEFLIYFQGNSAPDKSGLPSDRFSAERTGGSVSTLTIQRTQQEDSAVYLCASSFFTDTQYFGPGTRLTVL.

The chain has TRBV4-1 and TRBJ2-7; the D is unclear. Germline values: CDR1 MGHRA, CDR2 YSYEKL. This CDR3 region has 12 residues. V lost 4 bases to trimming and J lost 5 bases, with 9 bases between them. The CDR3 is CASSRGANEQYF. The CDR3 DNA sequence: TGCGCCAGCAGCCGAGGAGCAAACGAGCAGTACTTC.

V and J are TRBV7-6 and TRBJ2-3; perhaps D is TRBD1 or TRBD2 (5 bases each). This CDR3 is built from 15 residues. From germline, CDR1 is SGHVS and CDR2 FNYEAQ. Trimming took 3 bases from V and 3 from J, leaving 13 bases between them. The CDR3 region has the DNA TGTGCCAGCAGCTTCTCGGGAAAGGGGACAGATACGCAGTATTTT. Its protein product is CASSFSGKGTDTQYF. Together with reference TRBV7-6 and TRBJ2-3, the CDR3 gives the full variable domain: GAGVSQSPRYKVTKRGQDVALRCDPISGHVSLYWYRQALGQGPEFLTYFNYEAQQDKSGLPNDRFSAERPEGSISTLTIQRTEQRDSAMYRCASSFSGKGTDTQYFGPGTRLTVL.

This clone was picked up a small number of times. V gene TRBV5-1 combines with J gene TRBJ1-1, with D possibly matching TRBD1 (5 bases). This CDR3 spans 14 amino acids. Germline V CDR1 and CDR2: SGHRS, YFSETQ. Deletions cut 5 bases from V and 1 base from J, with 12 bases between. CDR3: CASRGSGQNTEAFF. The CDR3 region has the DNA TGCGCCAGCAGAGGGAGTGGACAGAACACTGAAGCTTTCTTT.

The V and J genes are TRBV29-1 and TRBJ2-7; 12 nucleotides match TRBD2. Germline CDR1 and CDR2: SQVTM and ANQGSEA. This CDR3 spans 15 amino acids. With V trimmed by 4 bases and J by 3 bases, 7 bases remained unmatched. The CDR3 nucleotides are TGCAGCGTTGCACTAGCGGGAGGAATGAACTACGAGCAGTACTTC. Translating gives CSVALAGGMNYEQYF.

This sequence joins TRBV30 and TRBJ2-5; 7 bases match TRBD1. This CDR3 region has 12 residues. Germline loops: CDR1 GTSNPN, CDR2 SVGIG (reference sequence). V lost 3 bases, J lost 7 bases, and 5 bases stayed unmatched. This chain's CDR3 is CAWRRQGWTQYF. As DNA, the CDR3 is TGTGCCTGGAGGCGACAGGGCTGGACCCAGTACTTC.

The genes are TRBV5-1 and TRBJ2-7; D remains unclear. This CDR3 contains 13 residues. Germline V gene data show CDR1 as SGHRS and CDR2 as YFSETQ. Deletions cut 5 bases from V and 2 bases from J, with 11 bases between. CDR3 residues: CASSRDRPYEQYF. The CDR3 DNA reads TGCGCCAGCAGTAGAGACCGGCCCTACGAGCAGTACTTC. The variable domain in full, with the rest retrieved from reference TRBV5-1 and TRBJ2-7, is KAGVTQTPRYLIKTRGQQVTLSCSPISGHRSVSWYQQTPGQGLQFLFEYFSETQRNKGNFPGRFSGRQFSNSRSEMNVSTLELGDSALYLCASSRDRPYEQYFGPGTRLTVT.

CDR3 DNA sequence: TGTGCCAGCAGCGTAGATTTGCCAGATACGCAGTATTTT. Translating it yields CASSVDLPDTQYF. The rearrangement links TRBV9 to TRBJ2-3; D uncertain. The V end was cut by 0 bases, the J end by 4 bases, with 6 bases between. The CDR3 is made up of 13 amino acids. From germline, CDR1 is SGDLS and CDR2 YYNGEE.

This chain joins TRBV7-9 and TRBJ2-5, with D possibly being TRBD1 or TRBD2 (5 bases each). In germline, CDR1 is SEHNR, CDR2 FQNEAQ (reference sequence). The CDR3 is 13 amino acids. Between the trimmed V and J ends, which lost 2 bases and 9 bases, there was a span of 13 bases. The CDR3 sequence: CASSLNDGGAQYF. The CDR3 DNA reads TGTGCCAGCAGCTTAAATGATGGGGGAGCCCAGTACTTC. Full variable domain (remainder filled in from reference TRBV7-9 and TRBJ2-5): DTGVSQNPRHKITKRGQNVTFRCDPISEHNRLYWYRQTLGQGPEFLTYFQNEAQLEKSRLLSDRFSAERPKGSFSTLEIQRTEQGDSAMYLCASSLNDGGAQYFGPGTRLLVL.

This clone was observed once. The CDR3 sequence is CASSESGGANEKLFF. In DNA form, the CDR3 reads TGTGCCAGTAGTGAATCAGGGGGGGCTAATGAAAAACTGTTTTTT. V is TRBV19 and J is TRBJ1-4; 7 bases match TRBD1. V gave up 5 bases and J gave up 3 bases; unmatched junction bases: 6. Germline assignment: CDR1 LNHDA and CDR2 SQIVND (reference sequence). The length of the CDR3 is 15 residues.

The rearrangement links TRBV7-8 to TRBJ1-1; weak D call: TRBD1 (6 bases). The CDR3 loop spans 17 amino acids. Per germline, CDR1 SGHVS and CDR2 FQNEAQ. V lost 4 bases to trimming and J lost 0 bases, with 18 bases between them. CDR3 DNA sequence: TGTGCCAGCAGCTCCCTAAGCATCAGGGACATGAACACTGAAGCTTTCTTT. Translation gives CASSSLSIRDMNTEAFF.

This sequence joins TRBV29-1 and TRBJ2-1; 7 bases match TRBD2. The length of the CDR3 is 16 residues. J was trimmed by 6 bases and V by 4 bases; bases with no gene match: 15. Looked up from germline, CDR1 is SQVTM and CDR2 is ANQGSEA. CDR3 nucleotides: TGCAGCGTTGTTGGGTTAACGGGGAGGGCCTCCAATGAGCAGTTCTTC. This encodes CSVVGLTGRASNEQFF.

V gene TRBV28 combines with J gene TRBJ1-2, with 7 bases lining up with TRBD1. Germline CDR1 and CDR2: MDHEN and SYDVKM. The V gene end was trimmed by 9 bases and the J gene end by 4 bases; junction bases not matched to a gene: 8. This CDR3 contains 13 residues. The CDR3 DNA reads as TGTGCCAGTAGCCCAGGGGGTCGCTATGGCTACACCTTC. It specifies CASSPGGRYGYTF.

This chain connects TRBV19 to TRBJ2-6; D perhaps matches TRBD1 (5 bases). The germline V gene encodes CDR1 LNHDA and CDR2 SQIVND (reference sequence). The CDR3 has 16 residues. V was cut by 8 bases and J by 0 bases, with 14 bases left in between. CDR3 nucleotides: TGTGCCAGTCATGTGGGGCCCAGCTCTGGGGCCAACGTCCTGACTTTC. It translates to CASHVGPSSGANVLTF. The variable domain in full, with the rest retrieved from reference TRBV19 and TRBJ2-6, is DGGITQSPKYLFRKEGQNVTLSCEQNLNHDAMYWYRQDPGQGLRLIYYSQIVNDFQKGDIAEGYSVSREKKESFPLTVTSAQKNPTAFYLCASHVGPSSGANVLTFGAGSRLTVL.

The rearrangement links TRBV5-1 to TRBJ2-7; 8 bases line up with TRBD1. Germline V CDR1 and CDR2: SGHRS, YFSETQ. There are 14 residues in the CDR3. Trimming removed 1 base from V and 5 bases from J; junction bases left unmatched: 5. The CDR3 DNA sequence: TGCGCCAGCAGCTTGTCGCAGGGGGCCCACGAGCAGTACTTC. Protein sequence: CASSLSQGAHEQYF.

V usage is TRBV28 and J usage is TRBJ2-5; D might be TRBD1 (6 bases). Trimming cost V 6 bases and J 3 bases, with 14 bases left between them. CDR3 length: 14 residues. CDR1 MDHEN and CDR2 SYDVKM come from the germline V gene. Here the CDR3 reads CASRYLGGEETQYF. The CDR3 nucleotides are TGTGCCAGCAGGTACCTAGGGGGTGAAGAGACCCAGTACTTC. The full variable domain, its missing parts supplied by reference TRBV28 and TRBJ2-5, is DVKVTQSSRYLVKRTGEKVFLECVQDMDHENMFWYRQDPGLGLRLIYFSYDVKMKEKGDIPEGYSVSREKKERFSLILESASTNQTSMYLCASRYLGGEETQYFGPGTRLLVL.